A single sample is the source of the 32 T cell receptor beta chains below, sequenced in a study of T cells in Graves' hyperthyroidism and ophthalmopathy. There were TCR beta CDR3 regions amplified from RNA transcripts. With the HTBI primer set, the TCR CDR3 went through a first round of RT-PCR. MiXCR, run by TCRdb on the multiplex PCR reads, gives a single entry per CDR3 protein. The profile covers 480,000 or so distinct CDR3 sequences, with around an eighth appearing a single time and over 15% taken by the ten largest. The specimen was blood. All receptors come from a woman aged 18-35 years with Graves' hyperthyroidism.

This clonotype has at least ten counts. The rearrangement links TRBV12-3 or TRBV12-4 to TRBJ2-1; 13 bases agree with TRBD2. The CDR3 totals 15 residues. Trimming took 4 bases from V and 4 from J; bases not matched to a gene: 1. The CDR3 sequence: CASSWTSGRYNEQFF. The CDR3 nucleotides read TGTGCCAGCAGTTGGACTAGCGGGAGATACAATGAGCAGTTCTTC.

This clonotype was seen a handful of times. A read error is possible here, since a much larger clone lies one base away. This chain joins TRBV20-1 and TRBJ2-7, with D tentatively TRBD2 (6 bases). CDR3 length: 11 amino acids. Germline V gene lookup returns CDR1 DFQATT and CDR2 SNEGSKA (reference sequence). The CDR3 nucleotides read TGCAGTGCGGGACTCTCCTACGAGCCGTACTTC. Translating it yields CSAGLSYEPYF.

This clonotype showed up many times. V and J are TRBV5-5 and TRBJ1-2; 8 bases fit TRBD1. The V gene end was trimmed by 0 bases and the J gene end by 7 bases; junction bases not matched to a gene: 5. Per germline, CDR1 SGHKS and CDR2 YYEKEE (reference sequence). CDR3 length equals 14 residues. The CDR3 region has the DNA TGTGCCAGCAGCTTGGATCCAGGGGGCTTTGGCTACACCTTC. Residues: CASSLDPGGFGYTF. Combining the CDR3 with reference TRBV5-5 and TRBJ1-2 gives the whole variable domain DAGVTQSPTHLIKTRGQQVTLRCSPISGHKSVSWYQQVLGQGPQFIFQYYEKEERGRGNFPDRFSARQFPNYSSELNVNALLLGDSALYLCASSLDPGGFGYTFGSGTRLTVV.

This clonotype was counted many times. The chain uses TRBV2 and TRBJ1-5; D call uncertain. Germline CDR1 SNHLY, CDR2 FYNNEI. The germline V and J ends were trimmed by 2 bases and 0 bases, with 14 bases remaining between them. There are 17 residues in the CDR3. CDR3 amino acids: CASSEILSTSSNQPQHF. The CDR3, as DNA: TGTGCCAGCAGTGAAATACTCTCCACCTCTAGCAATCAGCCCCAGCATTTT.

This clonotype was seen a handful of times. V gene TRBV30 combines with J gene TRBJ1-3; D gene uncertain. Between the trimmed V and J ends, which lost 1 base and 2 bases, there was a span of 6 bases. Germline CDR1 and CDR2: GTSNPN and SVGIG (reference sequence). The CDR3 sequence is 13 residues long. CDR3 sequence reads: CAWSDGTGNTIYF. CDR3 nucleotides: TGTGCCTGGAGTGACGGGACTGGAAACACCATATATTTT.

The V call is TRBV24-1, the J call TRBJ2-2; D unclear. Looked up from germline, CDR1 is KGHDR and CDR2 is SFDVKD. Trimming left V 3 bases short and J 2 bases short, with 12 bases between. The CDR3 runs 16 residues. DNA of the CDR3: TGTGCCACCAGTGATAGGAGACTTGAAAACACCGGGGAGCTGTTTTTT. Translating it yields CATSDRRLENTGELFF.

This chain connects TRBV20-1 to TRBJ2-1, with D unresolved. V was clipped by 0 bases and J by 2 bases, with 17 bases between them. This CDR3 has 17 residues. Germline V gives CDR1 DFQATT, CDR2 SNEGSKA (reference sequence). CDR3 nucleotide sequence: TGCAGTGCTAGAGATTTTCCGGGTATCAGCGCCTACAATGAGCAGTTCTTC. Residues: CSARDFPGISAYNEQFF.

The genes are TRBV2 and TRBJ2-2; TRBD2 agrees at 8 bases. The V and J ends lost 3 bases and 9 bases, in that order; junction bases with no gene match: 6. The CDR3 is 14 residues long. Per the germline V gene, CDR1 is SNHLY and CDR2 is FYNNEI. CDR3 protein: CASSERLAGRELFF. The CDR3 DNA reads as TGTGCCAGCAGTGAGCGTCTAGCGGGTCGGGAGCTGTTTTTT. Combining the CDR3 with reference TRBV2 and TRBJ2-2 gives the whole variable domain EPEVTQTPSHQVTQMGQEVILRCVPISNHLYFYWYRQILGQKVEFLVSFYNNEISEKSEIFDDQFSVERPDGSNFTLKIRSTKLEDSAMYFCASSERLAGRELFFGEGSRLTVL.

This clonotype was observed a few times. The chain has TRBV7-3 and TRBJ1-1, with D maybe TRBD1 (5 bases). V lost 4 bases, J lost 1 base, and 10 bases lay in between. The CDR3 length is 14 residues. Looked up from germline, CDR1 is SGHTA and CDR2 is FQGTGA. The CDR3 sequence: CASSSGRKNTEAFF. CDR3 DNA: TGTGCCAGCAGCTCGGGACGGAAGAACACTGAAGCTTTCTTT.

This chain links TRBV6-2 or TRBV6-3 with TRBJ2-5; 8 positions agree with TRBD2. The CDR3 sequence is 14 residues long. V lost 7 bases, J lost 5 bases, and 9 bases stayed unmatched. Germline V gives CDR1 MNHEY, CDR2 SVGEGT. The CDR3 spells CASTSGGGRETQYF. CDR3 in DNA: TGTGCCAGCACCTCCGGGGGGGGTCGGGAGACCCAGTACTTC.

Many counts were recorded for this clonotype. V gene TRBV5-1 combines with J gene TRBJ2-1, with TRBD1 identical over 8 bases. The CDR3 length is 15 residues. The V segment lost 6 bases and the J segment 10 bases; nucleotides outside the gene matches: 15. Germline V gene sequence: CDR1 SGHRS, CDR2 YFSETQ. The DNA of the CDR3 is TGCGCCAGCACCCACGCCGGGGCAGGGGGCGCGGAGCAGTTCTTC. As protein: CASTHAGAGGAEQFF. Drawing the rest from reference TRBV5-1 and TRBJ2-1, the complete variable domain is KAGVTQTPRYLIKTRGQQVTLSCSPISGHRSVSWYQQTPGQGLQFLFEYFSETQRNKGNFPGRFSGRQFSNSRSEMNVSTLELGDSALYLCASTHAGAGGAEQFFGPGTRLTVL.

This clonotype was recorded many times. V gene TRBV7-9 combines with J gene TRBJ2-7; D is uncertain. Germline CDR1 reads SEHNR; CDR2 reads FQNEAQ (reference sequence). This CDR3 spans 13 amino acids. Trimming took 5 bases from V and 3 from J, leaving 11 bases between them. CDR3 DNA sequence: TGTGCCAGCAGCCCCACCGGCAGCTACGAGCAGTACGTC. It translates to CASSPTGSYEQYV.

This clonotype was counted at least ten times. The chain combines TRBV11-3 with TRBJ2-1, with 9 nucleotides matching TRBD2. V gave up 1 base and J gave up 8 bases; unmatched junction bases: 9. Germline V gene lookup returns CDR1 SGHNT and CDR2 YENEEA. The CDR3 sequence is 16 residues long. The DNA of the CDR3 is TGTGCCAGCAGCTTAGCGGCGGGAGGGCCGTTCCATGAGCAGTTCTTC. This translates into CASSLAAGGPFHEQFF.

The chain uses TRBV9 and TRBJ1-2; D not resolved. CDR3 length: 13 amino acids. Germline V gene sequence: CDR1 SGDLS, CDR2 YYNGEE. V dropped 3 bases and J dropped 2 bases, with 8 bases sitting between them. CDR3 sequence (DNA): TGTGCCAGCAGCGGCACAGCCAACTATGGCTACACCTTC. This translates into CASSGTANYGYTF. The whole variable domain, remainder taken from reference TRBV9 and TRBJ1-2, is DSGVTQTPKHLITATGQRVTLRCSPRSGDLSVYWYQQSLDQGLQFLIQYYNGEERAKGNILERFSAQQFPDLHSELNLSSLELGDSALYFCASSGTANYGYTFGSGTRLTVV.

This clonotype was recorded many times. The V call is TRBV12-3 or TRBV12-4, the J call TRBJ2-5; D is unresolved. Trimming shortened V by 3 bases and J by 4 bases, and 9 bases separated the two germline ends. The CDR3 is 13 residues long. The chain's CDR3 is CASSFGVIETQYF. The CDR3 DNA follows: TGTGCCAGCAGTTTTGGCGTTATAGAGACCCAGTACTTC.

This clonotype came up many times. The chain recombines TRBV6-1 with TRBJ2-1; 8 bases map to TRBD2. The CDR3 has 17 residues. Germline V CDR1 and CDR2: MNHNS, SASEGT. Trimming took 5 bases from V and 7 from J; bases not matched to a gene: 16. CDR3: CASSSSRTGGSPNEQFF. In DNA form, the CDR3 reads TGTGCCAGCAGTTCCTCCCGGACGGGAGGGAGTCCGAATGAGCAGTTCTTC.

This clonotype was picked up many times. V and J are TRBV20-1 and TRBJ2-7; D is ambiguous. Trimming removed 6 bases from V and 5 bases from J, with 5 bases in between. Per the germline V gene, CDR1 is DFQATT and CDR2 is SNEGSKA (reference sequence). The CDR3 is made up of 9 amino acids. The DNA for the CDR3 is TGCAGTGCAGGGCACGAGCAGTACTTC. It is translated as CSAGHEQYF.

The chain links TRBV4-2 to TRBJ2-3; TRBD2 aligns across 7 bases. Trimming removed 1 base from V and 0 bases from J; junction bases left unmatched: 4. Germline assignment: CDR1 LGHNA and CDR2 YNFKEQ. There are 16 residues in the CDR3. The CDR3 sequence: CASSQGGAGSTDTQYF. The CDR3, as DNA: TGTGCCAGCAGCCAAGGTGGAGCGGGGAGCACAGATACGCAGTATTTT.

The gene calls are TRBV5-6 and TRBJ2-1; 7 bases match TRBD2. Germline lookup yields CDR1 SGHDT and CDR2 YYEEEE. Unmatched junction bases numbered 4, after V lost 4 bases and J lost 9 bases. The CDR3 extends over 12 amino acids. Here the CDR3 reads CASSKTSFEQFF. The CDR3 DNA follows: TGTGCCAGCAGCAAGACTAGCTTTGAGCAGTTCTTC.

The chain employs TRBV20-1 and TRBJ2-7; no definite D call. The J call may be wrong; the DNA end is better matched by TRBJ2-1. In germline, CDR1 is DFQATT, CDR2 SNEGSKA (reference sequence). The CDR3 covers 13 residues. The CDR3 here is CSARDLYSYEQFF. The CDR3 DNA reads as TGCAGTGCTAGAGATCTCTATTCCTACGAGCAGTTCTTC.

This chain uses TRBV11-2 with TRBJ2-2; D unclear. The CDR3 has 15 residues. CDR1 is SGHAT, CDR2 FQNNGV, per germline. The ends were cut back, 5 bases at V and 4 bases at J, with 14 bases in the middle. The CDR3 sequence: CASSPGPPRTGELFF. The DNA for the CDR3 is TGTGCCAGCAGCCCGGGCCCCCCGCGCACCGGGGAGCTGTTTTTT.

This sequence joins TRBV6-2 or TRBV6-3 and TRBJ1-3, with D possibly TRBD1 on 6 matching bases. There are 13 residues in the CDR3. Germline lookup yields CDR1 MNHEY and CDR2 SVGEGT. The V end was cut by 10 bases, the J end by 4 bases, with 14 bases between. The CDR3 protein is CAIGQSLGNTIYF. CDR3 DNA sequence: TGTGCCATTGGACAGTCCCTCGGAAACACCATATATTTT.

This chain connects TRBV4-2 to TRBJ2-7; TRBD1 matches 8 bases. V shed 4 bases and J 5 bases; nucleotides not matched to a gene: 7. Germline lookup yields CDR1 LGHNA and CDR2 YNFKEQ. The length of the CDR3 is 14 residues. CDR3 protein: CASSRTGYEDEQYF. The DNA for the CDR3 is TGTGCCAGCAGCCGGACAGGGTACGAAGACGAGCAGTACTTC.

This clonotype was recorded at least ten times. This chain joins TRBV6-1 and TRBJ2-3, with D tentatively TRBD1 (5 bases). Trimming pared 1 base from V and 2 bases from J, leaving 7 bases between. The CDR3 loop spans 14 amino acids. Per germline, CDR1 MNHNS and CDR2 SASEGT. The DNA for the CDR3 is TGTGCCAGCAGTGAAGGACAGTACACAGATACGCAGTATTTT. Translation gives CASSEGQYTDTQYF.

This clonotype was counted many times. The chain couples TRBV2 to TRBJ1-3; a weak D match, TRBD1 (6 bases). The germline V gene has CDR1 SNHLY and CDR2 FYNNEI. Trimming pared 8 bases from V and 2 bases from J, leaving 10 bases between. The CDR3 runs to 13 residues. The CDR3 sequence: CASGPGAGNTIYF. CDR3 nucleotide sequence: TGTGCCAGCGGTCCAGGGGCTGGAAACACCATATATTTT.

This clonotype was seen many times. Written as DNA, the CDR3 is TGTGCCACTCAGATCTCCGGGACTAGTGGTCAGCCCCAGCATTTT. This sequence encodes CATQISGTSGQPQHF. The chain has TRBV19 and TRBJ1-5; D is perhaps TRBD1 (5 bases). The CDR3 extends over 15 amino acids. Germline V gene data show CDR1 as LNHDA and CDR2 as SQIVND (reference sequence). V gave up 10 bases and J gave up 6 bases, with 22 bases separating them.

This clonotype has a count of ten or more. The chain couples TRBV27 to TRBJ2-7; 15 nucleotides agree with TRBD2. The CDR3 is 15 residues long. Losses at the gene ends were 5 bases for V and 9 bases for J; bases not matched to a gene: 8. Germline CDR1 is MNHEY and CDR2 is SMNVEV (reference sequence). The CDR3 bases are TGTGCCAGCAGTACCCGGACTAGCGGGAGGGGAAGGCAGTACGTC. Amino acid sequence: CASSTRTSGRGRQYV.

This clonotype has a handful of counts. V is TRBV27 and J is TRBJ1-5; unclear D gene. Germline CDR1 and CDR2: MNHEY and SMNVEV (reference sequence). The germline V and J ends were trimmed by 3 bases and 3 bases, with 9 bases remaining between them. CDR3 length: 14 residues. In nucleotides, the CDR3 is TGTGCCAGCAGTTTTTCTCAGGTCAATCAGCCCCAGCATTTT. Protein sequence: CASSFSQVNQPQHF.

The V gene is TRBV12-3 or TRBV12-4, the J gene TRBJ1-5; D might be TRBD1 (5 bases). The CDR3 spans 15 residues. V was trimmed by 6 bases and J by 2 bases, leaving 14 bases between them. The CDR3 sequence is CASSGGGMGNQPQHF. The CDR3 DNA is TGTGCCAGCAGCGGGGGGGGTATGGGCAATCAGCCCCAGCATTTT.

The chain is built from TRBV7-6 and TRBJ2-7; D might be TRBD1 or TRBD2, each matching 5 bases. The CDR3 is 14 residues long. The V end lost 5 bases, the J end lost 3 bases, and 14 bases lay between the germline ends. Germline CDR1 reads SGHVS; CDR2 reads FNYEAQ. CDR3 sequence: CASSPLGVGYEQYF. In DNA, the CDR3 is TGTGCCAGCAGCCCTTTGGGGGTAGGCTACGAGCAGTACTTC.

On this clonotype itself: This may arise from a read error, as a much more abundant clone is one base away. The J gene is TRBJ2-7, the V gene TRBV27; unclear D gene. V gave up 7 bases and J gave up 0 bases, with 10 bases separating them. This CDR3 spans 13 amino acids. From germline, CDR1 is MNHEY and CDR2 SMNVEV (reference sequence). The CDR3 sequence is CASKARSSYEQYF. CDR3 DNA sequence: TGTGCCAGCAAGGCCAGGAGCTCCTACGAGCAGTACTTC.

This clonotype was recorded at least ten times. This rearrangement joins TRBV18 to TRBJ1-2; the match to TRBD1 covers 7 bases. V lost 3 bases to trimming and J lost 4 bases; unmatched junction nucleotides: 11. Germline CDR1 reads KGHSH; CDR2 reads LQKENI. The CDR3 consists of 16 residues. This CDR3 is CASSPARDSDIYGYTF. The DNA of the CDR3 is TGTGCCAGCTCACCGGCTCGGGACAGTGATATCTATGGCTACACCTTC.